These 3 T cell receptor beta chains were sequenced from one sample in a study of Tregs in tolerant kidney transplant recipients. Data came from immunoSEQ multiplex PCR; TCRdb stores just in-frame clones and leaves some out. Altogether approximately 100,000 clones are present, more than 85% being singletons, with the ten largest covering 0.35% to 0.55%. Sequenced here: CD4+ T cells from blood, sampled before the transplant. These receptors were collected from a human donor who received a combined kidney and bone marrow transplant.

The CDR3 bases are TGCGCCAGCAGCCCACCCGACAGGGGTGATCAGCCCCAGCATTTT. Translating it yields CASSPPDRGDQPQHF. The rearrangement links TRBV4-1 to TRBJ1-5; 8 nucleotides agree with TRBD1. The CDR3 length is 15 residues. Trimming removed 4 bases from V and 5 bases from J; junction bases left unmatched: 7. CDR1 is MGHRA, CDR2 YSYEKL, per germline.

DNA for the CDR3: TGTGCCAGCCAGGGACTCTCTGGGGCCAACGTCCTGACTTTC. This translates into CASQGLSGANVLTF. This chain joins TRBV5-6 and TRBJ2-6; D is possibly TRBD2 (6 bases). Germline V CDR1 and CDR2: SGHDT, YYEEEE. Trimming pared 7 bases from V and 0 bases from J, leaving 8 bases between. This CDR3 comprises 14 residues.

The chain joins TRBV11-2 to TRBJ1-1, with 7 positions matching TRBD1. Germline values: CDR1 SGHAT, CDR2 FQNNGV. V lost 5 bases to trimming and J lost 1 base; unmatched junction nucleotides: 7. The length of the CDR3 is 15 residues. The CDR3 DNA is TGTGCCAGCAGCCTTCTGACAGGGTCGAACACTGAAGCTTTCTTT. Translated, it gives CASSLLTGSNTEAFF.